Reported below is one TCR beta chain. This sample also contains other DNA sequences that code for the same CDR3. In the authors' workflow: Scientists estimated how many nucleated cells there were by amplifying reference gene primers. Here immunoSEQ multiplex PCR was the method, and the copy in TCRdb shows in-frame clones only, minus some. V and J calls plus clone size are reproduced from that table; the DNA served to infer D and trimming. Here the sample spans about 420,000 clones, 85% to 90% being singletons. The entry originates in a study of blood T cell repertoires in COVID-19. Trimming stripped 5 bases from V and 4 bases from J, with 10 bases between. This CDR3 is built from 13 residues. CDR1 MNHEY and CDR2 SVGAGI come from the germline V gene. Seattle patients were enrolled while actively infected and followed longitudinally.

This clonotype was obtained from a man between 18 and 35 years old with COVID-19, enrolled during active disease. Sequenced sample: peripheral blood. The chain uses TRBV6-5 and TRBJ2-3, with D perhaps TRBD1 (5 bases). The CDR3 reads CASSQQGADTQYF. Written as DNA, the CDR3 is TGTGCCAGCAGTCAGCAGGGTGCAGATACGCAGTATTTT.